Detailed here is one T cell receptor beta chain. The CDR3 has 16 amino acids. V was clipped by 3 bases and J by 7 bases; unmatched bases: 8. Per germline, CDR1 SGHTA and CDR2 FQGNSA. This sample stems from a study of CD8 T cells in Susac syndrome. With random hexamers, reverse transcription was performed on about 0.45 to 1 ug of RNA. TCRdb ran MiXCR on the immunoSEQ multiplex PCR reads and lists one entry per CDR3 protein. The data hold around 130,000 distinct CDR3 sequences, with around 94% observed a single time. The controls were healthy donors who were matched for age and sex. The chain has TRBV7-2 and TRBJ2-1, with 11 bases lining up with TRBD2. Sample: CD4+ T cells from PBMCs. This TCR was sampled from a human donor in good health. CDR3 DNA: TGTGCCAGCAGCTTTGGGCTAGCGGGAGGTTTGAATGAGCAGTTCTTC. Protein sequence: CASSFGLAGGLNEQFF.